This T cell receptor beta chain was recovered during a study of T cell changes during pregnancy in multiple sclerosis. Sequencing was performed with immunoSEQ multiplex PCR; in TCRdb, only in-frame clones are kept and a portion is missing. The table lists 20,000 to 25,000 clones, roughly 87% of them singletons. The length of the CDR3 is 16 residues. From germline, CDR1 is SGHDT and CDR2 YYEEEE. The V segment lost 2 bases and the J segment 5 bases; nucleotides outside the gene matches: 10. This rearrangement joins TRBV5-6 to TRBJ1-5; TRBD1 matches 7 bases. Material: CD8+ T cells from peripheral blood mononuclear cells, obtained after pregnancy. The clonotype originates from a female donor with multiple sclerosis, enrolled in a pregnancy study. The CDR3, as DNA: TGTGCCAGCAGCTTTATGAGGACAGGACCTTATCAGCCCCAGCATTTT. It specifies CASSFMRTGPYQPQHF.